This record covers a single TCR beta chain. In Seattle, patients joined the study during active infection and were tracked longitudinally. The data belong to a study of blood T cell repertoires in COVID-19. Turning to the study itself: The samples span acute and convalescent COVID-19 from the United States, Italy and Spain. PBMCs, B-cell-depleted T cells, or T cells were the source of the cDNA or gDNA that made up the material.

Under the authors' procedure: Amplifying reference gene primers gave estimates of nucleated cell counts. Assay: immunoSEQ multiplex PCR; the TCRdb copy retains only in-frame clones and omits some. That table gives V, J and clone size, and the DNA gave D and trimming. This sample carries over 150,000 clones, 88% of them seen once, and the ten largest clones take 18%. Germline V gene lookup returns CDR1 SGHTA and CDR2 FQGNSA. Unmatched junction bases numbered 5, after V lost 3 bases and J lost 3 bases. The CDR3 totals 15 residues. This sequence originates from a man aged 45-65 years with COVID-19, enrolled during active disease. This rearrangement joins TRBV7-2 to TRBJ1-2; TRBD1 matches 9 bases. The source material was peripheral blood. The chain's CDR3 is CASSFTGGSHYGYTF. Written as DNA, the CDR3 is TGTGCCAGCAGCTTCACAGGGGGCTCACACTATGGCTACACCTTC.